The next 18 T cell receptor beta chains were all read from a single sample in a study of blood T cell repertoires in COVID-19. Here immunoSEQ multiplex PCR was the method, and the copy in TCRdb shows in-frame clones only, minus some. The data show about 68,000 clones, around nine tenths seen once. The sample taken for sequencing was peripheral blood. These receptors came from a man between 35 and 55 years old with COVID-19, enrolled during active disease.

The chain has TRBV7-9 and TRBJ2-1; D perhaps matches TRBD2 (6 bases). Germline V lookup: CDR1 SEHNR, CDR2 FQNEAQ (reference sequence). V was trimmed by 3 bases and J by 1 base, leaving 7 bases between them. The CDR3 has 14 residues. The chain's CDR3 is CASSLRDSYNEQFF. CDR3 bases: TGTGCCAGCAGCTTGCGGGATTCCTACAATGAGCAGTTCTTC.

The CDR3 region is CASSRDRANYNEQFF. CDR3 bases: TGTGCCAGTAGTCGGGACAGGGCGAACTACAATGAGCAGTTCTTC. The chain is built from TRBV19 and TRBJ2-1; TRBD1 aligns across 9 bases. J was trimmed by 3 bases and V by 5 bases; bases with no gene match: 5. Germline V gene sequence: CDR1 LNHDA, CDR2 SQIVND (reference sequence). The CDR3 loop spans 15 amino acids. The whole variable domain, remainder taken from reference TRBV19 and TRBJ2-1, is DGGITQSPKYLFRKEGQNVTLSCEQNLNHDAMYWYRQDPGQGLRLIYYSQIVNDFQKGDIAEGYSVSREKKESFPLTVTSAQKNPTAFYLCASSRDRANYNEQFFGPGTRLTVL.

The rearrangement links TRBV28 to TRBJ2-3; no clear D gene. V shed 10 bases and J shed 6 bases, with 11 bases lying between them. CDR1 is MDHEN and CDR2 is SYDVKM in the germline V gene. CDR3 size: 11 residues. CDR3 in amino acids: CATRGADTQYF. The CDR3 bases are TGTGCCACCCGAGGCGCGGATACGCAGTATTTT.

J is TRBJ2-3 and V is TRBV12-3 or TRBV12-4, with a tentative D call TRBD2 (6 bases). The CDR3 covers 13 residues. Trimming removed 6 bases from V and 4 bases from J, with 11 bases in between. The CDR3 here is CASRPRLADTQYF. CDR3 coding DNA: TGTGCCAGCAGGCCCAGACTAGCAGATACGCAGTATTTT.

The CDR3 loop is CASATDSLGTEAFF. CDR3 sequence (DNA): TGCGCCAGCGCGACAGATAGTCTAGGCACTGAAGCTTTCTTT. The chain joins TRBV10-2 to TRBJ1-1; D perhaps matches TRBD1 (5 bases). Trimming cost V 8 bases and J 4 bases, with 17 bases left between them. Germline V gene lookup returns CDR1 WSHSY and CDR2 SAAADI. There are 14 residues in the CDR3.

The chain uses TRBV5-6 and TRBJ2-5; D not certain. The germline CDR1 and CDR2 sequences are SGHDT and YYEEEE. This CDR3 has 14 amino acids. Trimming left V 4 bases short and J 1 base short, with 11 bases between. CDR3 loop: CASSTPGPQETQYF. DNA of the CDR3: TGTGCCAGCAGCACGCCGGGTCCCCAAGAGACCCAGTACTTC.

The chain has TRBV18 and TRBJ1-1; D unresolved. Per germline, CDR1 KGHSH and CDR2 LQKENI. V shed 1 base and J shed 3 bases, with 6 bases lying between them. The length of the CDR3 is 13 residues. CDR3 residues: CASSPRRDTEAFF. As DNA, the CDR3 is TGTGCCAGCTCACCACGGCGGGACACTGAAGCTTTCTTT.

The V gene is TRBV12-5, the J gene TRBJ2-5; 15 nucleotides align to TRBD2. The germline V gene encodes CDR1 LGHNT and CDR2 FRNRAP. This CDR3 comprises 18 residues. The J segment lost 1 base and the V segment lost 4 bases, leaving 7 bases of the junction unmatched. CDR3 in amino acids: CASGSPGTSGGIQETQYF. Here the CDR3 DNA reads TGTGCTAGTGGTTCGCCCGGGACTAGCGGGGGGATCCAAGAGACCCAGTACTTC.

The V gene is TRBV30, the J gene TRBJ2-1, with TRBD2 matching 7 bases. The CDR3 covers 17 residues. Germline values: CDR1 GTSNPN, CDR2 SVGIG (reference sequence). V trimming: 2 bases; J trimming: 0 bases; junction bases outside the gene matches: 10. CDR3 protein: CAWSPARLASSYNEQFF. CDR3 sequence (DNA): TGTGCCTGGAGTCCCGCCCGACTAGCCAGCTCCTACAATGAGCAGTTCTTC.

The rearrangement joins TRBV28 to TRBJ1-5, with TRBD1 matching over 8 bases. The V and J ends lost 1 base and 6 bases, in that order; junction bases with no gene match: 8. This CDR3 spans 16 amino acids. From germline, CDR1 is MDHEN and CDR2 SYDVKM. The CDR3: CASSLFGQGRGQPQHF. CDR3 nucleotide sequence: TGTGCCAGCAGTTTATTCGGACAGGGTAGAGGTCAGCCCCAGCATTTT.

This chain uses TRBV5-4 with TRBJ1-2; D gene ambiguous. Trimming took 3 bases from V and 5 from J, leaving 8 bases between them. CDR1 is SGHNT and CDR2 is YYREEE in the germline V gene (reference sequence). The CDR3 extends over 12 amino acids. CDR3 in DNA: TGTGCCAGCAGCTCCACCGAGTATGGCTACACCTTC. Its translation is CASSSTEYGYTF. The variable domain in full, completed from reference TRBV5-4 and TRBJ1-2, reads ETGVTQSPTHLIKTRGQQVTLRCSSQSGHNTVSWYQQALGQGPQFIFQYYREEENGRGNFPPRFSGLQFPNYSSELNVNALELDDSALYLCASSSTEYGYTFGSGTRLTVV.

The rearrangement joins TRBV6-5 to TRBJ2-7; perhaps TRBD2 as D (5 bases). CDR1 is MNHEY, CDR2 SVGAGI, per germline. Trimming cost V 6 bases and J 3 bases, with 18 bases left between them. The CDR3 spans 15 residues. CDR3 DNA: TGTGCCAGCAGACAAGGCCCCGGGGAGCACTACGAGCAGTACTTC. Encoded protein: CASRQGPGEHYEQYF.

The chain uses TRBV6-5 and TRBJ2-7; TRBD1 agrees at 9 bases. V was clipped by 2 bases and J by 4 bases; unmatched bases: 9. Germline CDR1 reads MNHEY; CDR2 reads SVGAGI. This CDR3 contains 16 residues. CDR3 sequence: CASSYPRDRGGYEQYF. DNA for the CDR3: TGTGCCAGCAGTTACCCCCGAGACAGGGGGGGATACGAGCAGTACTTC.

V gene TRBV5-1 combines with J gene TRBJ1-2, with 7 bases aligning to TRBD1. Trimming at V came to 4 bases and at J to 6 bases, leaving 12 bases not matched to a gene. Germline V gene data show CDR1 as SGHRS and CDR2 as YFSETQ. This CDR3 has 15 amino acids. CDR3 nucleotide sequence: TGCGCCAGCAGCATTGGACAGGAGGAAAATAATGGCTACACCTTC. It yields the protein CASSIGQEENNGYTF.

This chain connects TRBV6-1 to TRBJ1-5, with D possibly TRBD1 on 5 matching bases. CDR3 length: 14 residues. The germline gives CDR1 MNHNS, CDR2 SASEGT. V lost 2 bases and J 3 bases, leaving 8 bases between the germline ends. CDR3 in DNA: TGTGCCAGCAGTGAACTCGGACACAATCAGCCCCAGCATTTT. Translated: CASSELGHNQPQHF.

The genes are TRBV6-6 and TRBJ2-1, with 7 positions matching TRBD1. The length of the CDR3 is 15 residues. Per the germline V gene, CDR1 is MNHNY and CDR2 is SVGAGI (reference sequence). Trimming at V came to 4 bases and at J to 4 bases, leaving 7 bases not matched to a gene. The CDR3 DNA reads TGTGCCAGCAGTTCGACAGGGCCGGGGTACAATGAGCAGTTCTTC. Its translation: CASSSTGPGYNEQFF.

This clone has only one observation. V and J are TRBV7-2 and TRBJ2-3; D is possibly TRBD2 (5 bases). The V end lost 1 base, the J end lost 5 bases, and 13 bases lay between the germline ends. This CDR3 has 15 amino acids. Germline V gives CDR1 SGHTA, CDR2 FQGNSA. CDR3 sequence: CASSLGAGPRDTQYF. CDR3 in DNA: TGTGCCAGCAGCTTAGGGGCGGGCCCACGAGATACGCAGTATTTT.

This chain uses TRBV18 with TRBJ1-4, with TRBD1 matching 8 bases. The CDR3 has 15 amino acids. Germline CDR1 KGHSH, CDR2 LQKENI. V was clipped by 2 bases and J by 8 bases; unmatched bases: 7. CDR3 nucleotides: TGTGCCAGCTCACCAGAGACAGGGGTGAGCGAAAAACTGTTTTTT. Protein sequence: CASSPETGVSEKLFF.